This T cell receptor beta chain was sequenced in a study of PD-1 blockade in classical Hodgkin lymphoma. General study results and limits: Newly diagnosed patients were reported to exhibit reduced baseline TCR diversity relative to healthy donors. Prior therapy or disease activity may underlie the repertoire differences, whose causes remain undefined.

About this clone itself: No antigen is known for it.

The repertoire was sequenced with immunoSEQ multiplex PCR; TCRdb's copy has only in-frame clones and lacks some. The table lists about 23,000 clones, approximately 91% of them singletons. Germline V gives CDR1 MNHNS, CDR2 SASEGT. V was pared by 2 bases and J by 4 bases, with 17 bases between. The CDR3 spans 16 residues. The time point: newly diagnosed, previously untreated cHL patient sample. Using magnetic negative selection, the CD4+ T cells were separated out of thawed PBMCs. For comparison, PBMCs from newly diagnosed, untreated classical Hodgkin lymphoma were used. The sample was CD4+ T cells from blood. The TCR sequence derives from a human donor with classical Hodgkin lymphoma. The chain uses TRBV6-1 and TRBJ1-2, with D tentatively TRBD1 (5 bases). CDR3 sequence reads: CASSELSPEGFYGYTF. The CDR3 coding sequence is TGTGCCAGCAGTGAACTTTCTCCCGAGGGGTTCTATGGCTACACCTTC.